What follows are 9 T cell receptor beta chains derived from one specimen sequenced in a study of T-cell reconstitution after alpha-beta-depleted transplantation in children (dated by TCRdb to about 2016). Read against the paper, the sample's treatment or condition label means: allogeneic hematopoietic cell transplantation with graft depleted of TCRalphabeta T cells and CD19 B cells. Receptor libraries were prepared by PCR. Reads for this sample came from an Illumina HiSeq 2500. TCR library preparation used molecular barcoding, with unique molecular identifiers applied to normalize quantification of the TCRbeta repertoire. The public sequencing data were trimmed at Q25 with fastp and processed into clonotypes with MiXCR by TCRdb, which kept only in-frame beta chains. Rows are unified per CDR3 protein, each entry keeping the most common DNA and genes. Present in this sample are 450,000 to 550,000 distinct CDR3 sequences, more than 9.5% of which were seen just once. Less than 15% of the sample is held by the ten biggest clonotypes.

This specimen was PBMCs, mostly from graft donor cells, taken 180 days after TCRalphabeta/CD19-depleted stem cell transplant. Receptor source: a female patient between 2 and 15 years old who had a stem cell transplant for aplastic anemia, so the T cells may come from the graft donor.

This clonotype was found a few times. Written as DNA, the CDR3 is TGTGCCAGCAGTCCCCGAGGGGACAGGGTGACCCAGTACTTC. Its protein is CASSPRGDRVTQYF. This chain uses TRBV12-3 or TRBV12-4 with TRBJ2-5; 9 positions agree with TRBD1. After removal of 5 bases from V and 7 bases from J, the junction contained 8 bases not matched to a gene. There are 14 residues in the CDR3.

This clonotype was seen only a few times. This rearrangement joins TRBV19 to TRBJ2-7; no reliable D call. The V end lost 7 bases, the J end lost 3 bases, and 13 bases lay between the germline ends. The CDR3 has 13 amino acids. Looked up from germline, CDR1 is LNHDA and CDR2 is SQIVND (reference sequence). The CDR3 DNA reads as TGTGCCAGTATAATAGACATCCACTACGAGCAGTACTTC. It specifies CASIIDIHYEQYF. The full variable domain, completed using reference TRBV19 and TRBJ2-7, is DGGITQSPKYLFRKEGQNVTLSCEQNLNHDAMYWYRQDPGQGLRLIYYSQIVNDFQKGDIAEGYSVSREKKESFPLTVTSAQKNPTAFYLCASIIDIHYEQYFGPGTRLTVT.

The chain carries TRBV29-1 and TRBJ2-7; D uncertain. The length of the CDR3 is 13 residues. V lost 6 bases to trimming and J lost 0 bases, with 12 bases between them. Germline V gene data show CDR1 as SQVTM and CDR2 as ANQGSEA. The CDR3 region has the DNA TGCAGCGTAAAACACAGCGTCTCCTACGAGCAGTACTTC. Protein sequence: CSVKHSVSYEQYF.

Many counts were recorded for this clonotype. The gene calls are TRBV20-1 and TRBJ2-4; 7 nucleotides line up with TRBD2. CDR1 is DFQATT and CDR2 is SNEGSKA in the germline V gene (reference sequence). The CDR3 contains 14 residues. V gave up 4 bases and J gave up 5 bases; unmatched junction bases: 8. For the CDR3, the DNA is TGCAGTGCTATAACCGGGACTAACCAAAACATTCAGTACTTC. The encoded protein is CSAITGTNQNIQYF.

V gene TRBV5-1 combines with J gene TRBJ2-6; D unresolved. Trimming removed 0 bases from V and 0 bases from J, with 7 bases in between. CDR3 size: 16 residues. Germline lookup yields CDR1 SGHRS and CDR2 YFSETQ. This chain's CDR3 is CASSLGVNSGANVLTF. Here the CDR3 DNA reads TGCGCCAGCAGCTTGGGGGTTAACTCTGGGGCCAACGTCCTGACTTTC.

In this sample, this clonotype turned up a few times. The V call is TRBV12-3 or TRBV12-4, the J call TRBJ2-1, with 8 bases lining up with TRBD1. V lost 8 bases and J lost 7; bases outside the gene matches: 10. The CDR3 is 14 amino acids. CDR3 sequence (DNA): TGTGCCAGCGGCCACCAGGGGGCAAGGAATGAGCAGTTCTTC. Translated: CASGHQGARNEQFF.

In this sample, this clonotype turned up a few times. The V gene is TRBV9, the J gene TRBJ2-5; D remains unclear. This CDR3 has 15 amino acids. Germline-derived CDR1 and CDR2 are SGDLS and YYNGEE. Trimming took off 1 base at V and 5 bases at J, with 15 bases between the two ends. CDR3 sequence: CASSVTPSYRETQYF. CDR3 DNA sequence: TGTGCCAGCAGCGTAACCCCCTCATATCGGGAGACCCAGTACTTC.

This clonotype showed up many times. V and J are TRBV6-1 and TRBJ1-4; 7 nucleotides match TRBD1. The J segment lost 0 bases and the V segment lost 5 bases, leaving 3 bases of the junction unmatched. Germline V gene lookup returns CDR1 MNHNS and CDR2 SASEGT. The CDR3 has 15 residues. CDR3: CASSNDRATNEKLFF. In DNA, the CDR3 is TGTGCCAGCAGTAATGACAGGGCAACTAATGAAAAACTGTTTTTT.

The chain carries TRBV11-2 and TRBJ2-1; 7 positions match TRBD2. J lost 8 bases, V lost 3 bases, and 19 bases had no gene match. This CDR3 is 18 amino acids long. Germline loops: CDR1 SGHAT, CDR2 FQNNGV. The CDR3 bases are TGTGCCAGCAGCTTTGTCTTCCTAGCGGAGATACAATTGCATGAGCAGTTCTTC. Protein sequence: CASSFVFLAEIQLHEQFF.